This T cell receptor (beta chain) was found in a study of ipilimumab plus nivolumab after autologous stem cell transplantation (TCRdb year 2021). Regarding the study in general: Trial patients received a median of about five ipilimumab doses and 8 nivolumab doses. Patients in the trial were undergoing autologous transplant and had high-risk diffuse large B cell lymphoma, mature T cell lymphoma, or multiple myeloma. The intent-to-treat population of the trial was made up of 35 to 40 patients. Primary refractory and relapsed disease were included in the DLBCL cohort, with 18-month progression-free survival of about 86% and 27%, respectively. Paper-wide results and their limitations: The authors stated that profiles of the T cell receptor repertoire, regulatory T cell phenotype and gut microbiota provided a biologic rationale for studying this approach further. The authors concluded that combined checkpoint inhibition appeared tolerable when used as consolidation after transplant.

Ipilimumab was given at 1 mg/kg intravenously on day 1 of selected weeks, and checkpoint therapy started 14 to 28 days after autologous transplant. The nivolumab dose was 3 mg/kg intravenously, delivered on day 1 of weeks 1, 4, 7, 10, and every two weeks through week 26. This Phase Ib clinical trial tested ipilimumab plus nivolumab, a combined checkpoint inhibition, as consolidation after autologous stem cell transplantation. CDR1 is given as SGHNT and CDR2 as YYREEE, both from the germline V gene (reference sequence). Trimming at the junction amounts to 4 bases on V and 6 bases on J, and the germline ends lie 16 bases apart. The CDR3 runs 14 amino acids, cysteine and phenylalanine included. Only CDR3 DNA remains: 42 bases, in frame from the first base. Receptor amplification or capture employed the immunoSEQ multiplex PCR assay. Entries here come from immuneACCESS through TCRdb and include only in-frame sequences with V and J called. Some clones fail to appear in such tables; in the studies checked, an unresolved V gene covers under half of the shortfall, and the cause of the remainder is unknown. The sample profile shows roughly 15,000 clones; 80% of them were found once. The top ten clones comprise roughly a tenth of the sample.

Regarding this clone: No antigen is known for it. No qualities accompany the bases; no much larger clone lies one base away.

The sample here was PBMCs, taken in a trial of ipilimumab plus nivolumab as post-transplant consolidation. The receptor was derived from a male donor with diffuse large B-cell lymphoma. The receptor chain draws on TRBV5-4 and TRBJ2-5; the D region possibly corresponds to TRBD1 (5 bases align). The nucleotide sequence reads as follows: TGTGCCAGCAGCGGCGGTGGGGCAGGAAAGACCCAGTACTTC. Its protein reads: CASSGGGAGKTQYF.